This T cell receptor (beta chain) is from a study of T cell changes during pregnancy in multiple sclerosis. Profiling relied on immunoSEQ multiplex PCR, and the TCRdb table lists in-frame clones only, not all of them. The data contain about 100,000 clones, about nine tenths of them singletons. The CDR3 contains 16 residues. Germline assignment: CDR1 SGHRS and CDR2 YFSETQ. V dropped 5 bases and J dropped 0; count of bases not matched to a gene: 5. Sequencing used peripheral blood, obtained after pregnancy. V usage is TRBV5-1 and J usage is TRBJ2-3; 11 nucleotides line up with TRBD2. The receptor was derived from a female donor with multiple sclerosis, enrolled in a pregnancy study. The CDR3 protein is CASSRPSGGSTDTQYF. DNA for the CDR3: TGCGCCAGCAGTCGCCCTAGCGGGGGGAGCACAGATACGCAGTATTTT.